Each of the 9 T cell receptor beta chains below was sequenced from the same sample in a study of cytomegalovirus exposure and HLA in healthy donors. PCR employed 60 Vbeta and 13 Jbeta primers. Assay used: immunoSEQ multiplex PCR; TCRdb lists only in-frame clones, some missing. The sample data list around 100,000 clones. The specimen was PBMCs. The source is a man aged 40-49 years in good health and CMV-seropositive.

The chain carries TRBV11-3 and TRBJ2-1; TRBD2 aligns across 10 bases. After removal of 2 bases from V and 8 bases from J, the junction contained 12 bases not matched to a gene. The CDR3 runs to 17 residues. From germline, CDR1 is SGHNT and CDR2 YENEEA. The CDR3 sequence: CASSLIGGLAGADEQFF. In nucleotides, the CDR3 is TGTGCCAGCAGCTTAATTGGAGGGCTAGCGGGAGCGGATGAGCAGTTCTTC.

The gene calls are TRBV28 and TRBJ1-2, with 8 bases lining up with TRBD1. The germline V gene encodes CDR1 MDHEN and CDR2 SYDVKM. The CDR3 consists of 16 residues. Trimming at V came to 6 bases and at J to 8 bases, leaving 17 bases not matched to a gene. CDR3 DNA sequence: TGTGCCAGCAGGCTAGGACAGGGCATTTCTCAGGGGGGCTACACCTTC. Translating gives CASRLGQGISQGGYTF.

This chain links TRBV11-2 with TRBJ1-2, with D maybe TRBD1 (5 bases). CDR3 length: 13 residues. Germline lookup yields CDR1 SGHAT and CDR2 FQNNGV. V was trimmed by 6 bases and J by 8 bases, leaving 16 bases between them. The CDR3 nucleotides read TGTGCCAGCAGTTCCCAATGGGGGGAAGGCTACACCTTC. This gives the protein CASSSQWGEGYTF.

The chain employs TRBV18 and TRBJ2-3; 13 nucleotides agree with TRBD2. This CDR3 is 16 amino acids long. The germline gives CDR1 KGHSH, CDR2 LQKENI. With 6 bases clipped from V and 2 bases from J, the junction kept 5 bases outside the gene matches. CDR3 amino acids: CASSLGLAGTTDTQYF. Here the CDR3 DNA reads TGTGCCAGCTCCCTGGGACTAGCGGGAACCACAGATACGCAGTATTTT.

A word on this clone: The identical CDR3 is also encoded by other nucleotide sequences in the sample. The CDR3 spells CSAGREAEAFF. As DNA, the CDR3 is TGCAGTGCGGGTCGGGAGGCTGAAGCTTTCTTT. The chain links TRBV20-1 to TRBJ1-1; the D is unclear. V lost 6 bases, J lost 6 bases, and 11 bases lay in between. CDR3 length equals 11 residues. Germline CDR1 reads DFQATT; CDR2 reads SNEGSKA (reference sequence).

This sequence joins TRBV7-3 and TRBJ2-1; D may be TRBD1 (6 bases). The germline CDR1 and CDR2 sequences are SGHTA and FQGTGA. This CDR3 is 16 amino acids long. Trimming removed 2 bases at V and 5 bases at J, with 16 bases between. The CDR3 bases are TGTGCCAGCAGCTTAGGGGTTTGGGGGCAGGACAATGAGCAGTTCTTC. Residues: CASSLGVWGQDNEQFF.

The genes are TRBV5-6 and TRBJ2-3; 10 nucleotides agree with TRBD2. V shed 0 bases, J shed 5 bases, and the junction held 3 bases outside the gene matches. Germline V CDR1 and CDR2: SGHDT, YYEEEE. The CDR3 totals 15 residues. The CDR3 here is CASSLVLAGRDTQYF. The CDR3 coding sequence is TGTGCCAGCAGCTTGGTACTAGCGGGAAGAGATACGCAGTATTTT.

This chain uses TRBV4-1 with TRBJ1-1, with D unresolved. The CDR3 extends over 15 amino acids. Trimming removed 4 bases at V and 2 bases at J, with 14 bases between. Germline V gene sequence: CDR1 MGHRA, CDR2 YSYEKL. The CDR3 protein is CASSPSSESNTEAFF. The CDR3 nucleotides are TGCGCCAGCAGCCCTTCTTCCGAGTCAAACACTGAAGCTTTCTTT.

This chain connects TRBV10-3 to TRBJ2-2; 8 bases are shared with TRBD1. Germline CDR1 is ENHRY and CDR2 is SYGVKD. This CDR3 has 15 amino acids. Trimming removed 4 bases from V and 0 bases from J; junction bases left unmatched: 1. This CDR3 reads CAISGQGPNTGELFF. The CDR3 nucleotides are TGTGCCATCAGTGGACAGGGGCCGAACACCGGGGAGCTGTTTTTT.